These 13 T cell receptor beta chains share one sample of origin, sequenced in a study of shared clonotypes between healthy human individuals. Libraries were prepared by immunoSEQ multiplex PCR; TCRdb keeps only in-frame clonotypes and omits some of them. There are roughly 2 million clones in the sample; approximately 94% occur only once, and 0.9% to 1.3% lies in the top ten. CD45RO-negative, CCR7-positively selected cells formed the naive CD8 fraction, excluding terminally differentiated effector memory CD45RA+ cells. Sequencing was carried out using naive CD8+ T cells sorted from blood. All receptors come from a man younger than 30 in good health.

Of note for this clone: Other nucleotide sequences from this sample produce the same CDR3. J is TRBJ1-5 and V is TRBV5-8, with 9 bases lining up with TRBD1. J gave up 6 bases and V 4 bases, and 5 bases lay outside the gene matches. This CDR3 comprises 14 residues. Germline-derived CDR1 and CDR2 are SGHTS and YDEGEE. DNA for the CDR3: TGTGCCAGCAGCCTGGGACAGGGTGCTCAGCCCCAGCATTTT. This sequence encodes CASSLGQGAQPQHF.

The chain joins TRBV4-1 to TRBJ2-7, with D possibly matching TRBD2 (6 bases). CDR1 and CDR2 from the germline V gene are MGHRA and YSYEKL. Trimming took 0 bases from V and 3 from J, leaving 18 bases between them. The CDR3 totals 17 residues. Here the CDR3 DNA reads TGCGCCAGCAGCCAAGAAATCGGGGCTAGCGCCTACTACGAGCAGTACTTC. The encoded protein is CASSQEIGASAYYEQYF.

The rearrangement uses TRBV6-6 and TRBJ2-3, with unresolved D. The V gene's germline CDR1 is MNHNY and CDR2 SVGAGI (reference sequence). This CDR3 is 13 amino acids long. The V end lost 2 bases, the J end lost 6 bases, and 9 bases lay between the germline ends. DNA of the CDR3: TGTGCCAGCAGTTACCGGTCGGACGATACGCAGTATTTT. The encoded protein is CASSYRSDDTQYF.

The chain recombines TRBV6-6 with TRBJ1-1; D unclear. This CDR3 has 15 residues. V gave up 7 bases and J gave up 1 base, with 16 bases separating them. Germline V lookup: CDR1 MNHNY, CDR2 SVGAGI (reference sequence). The CDR3 sequence is CASTRHVVGNTEAFF. In DNA, the CDR3 is TGTGCCAGCACTCGACACGTCGTCGGGAACACTGAAGCTTTCTTT.

This clone was detected a few times. V gene TRBV30 combines with J gene TRBJ1-4; tentative D call: TRBD1 (6 bases). The germline gives CDR1 GTSNPN, CDR2 SVGIG (reference sequence). The CDR3 loop spans 14 amino acids. V was pared by 0 bases and J by 1 base, with 6 bases between. In nucleotides, the CDR3 is TGTGCCTGGAGTGTACAGGGAACTAATGAAAAACTGTTTTTT. It is translated as CAWSVQGTNEKLFF. Using reference TRBV30 and TRBJ1-4 for the parts outside the CDR3, the full variable domain is SQTIHQWPATLVQPVGSPLSLECTVEGTSNPNLYWYRQAAGRGLQLLFYSVGIGQISSEVPQNLSASRPQDRQFILSSKKLLLSDSGFYLCAWSVQGTNEKLFFGSGTQLSVL.

Comment on this clone: Other DNA sequences in this sample translate to the same CDR3. This sequence joins TRBV30 and TRBJ2-7; weak D call: TRBD2 (5 bases). V lost 0 bases and J lost 3, with 6 bases in between. CDR3 size: 12 residues. Germline V gene data show CDR1 as GTSNPN and CDR2 as SVGIG (reference sequence). This chain's CDR3 is CAWSVRGYEQYF. The CDR3 DNA reads TGTGCCTGGAGTGTACGGGGCTACGAGCAGTACTTC.

V gene TRBV2 combines with J gene TRBJ2-7, with D unresolved. Per the germline V gene, CDR1 is SNHLY and CDR2 is FYNNEI. Trimming removed 6 bases from V and 0 bases from J, with 18 bases in between. The CDR3 runs to 16 residues. The CDR3 reads CASSQDNARISYEQYF. In DNA, the CDR3 is TGTGCCAGCAGCCAGGATAACGCACGAATCTCCTACGAGCAGTACTTC.

V gene TRBV2 combines with J gene TRBJ1-4; D remains unclear. This CDR3 is built from 16 residues. V dropped 7 bases and J dropped 0 bases, with 15 bases sitting between them. CDR1 is SNHLY and CDR2 is FYNNEI in the germline V gene. The CDR3 sequence: CASTPGKLTTNEKLFF. CDR3 nucleotides: TGTGCCAGCACCCCAGGAAAACTTACAACTAATGAAAAACTGTTTTTT.

About this clone: This sample also contains other DNA sequences that code for the same CDR3. The chain joins TRBV9 to TRBJ2-3, with TRBD2 as a possible D gene (7 bases). Trimming took off 4 bases at V and 4 bases at J, with 10 bases between the two ends. The CDR3 loop spans 13 amino acids. Germline lookup yields CDR1 SGDLS and CDR2 YYNGEE. Here the CDR3 DNA reads TGTGCCAGCAGCTTAGGGGGGGCAGATACGCAGTATTTT. Amino acids: CASSLGGADTQYF.

The chain couples TRBV7-9 to TRBJ2-7; possibly TRBD1 for D (6 bases). CDR1 and CDR2 (germline): SEHNR, FQNEAQ (reference sequence). The CDR3 runs to 16 residues. V was trimmed by 1 base and J by 5 bases, leaving 18 bases between them. The CDR3 nucleotides are TGTGCCAGCAGCTTAGATTGGGGGCCCCCGACCAACGAGCAGTACTTC. This encodes CASSLDWGPPTNEQYF.

This rearrangement joins TRBV30 to TRBJ2-2; D not certain. The germline V and J ends were trimmed by 0 bases and 5 bases, with 7 bases remaining between them. Germline V gene sequence: CDR1 GTSNPN, CDR2 SVGIG (reference sequence). This CDR3 has 13 amino acids. The CDR3 sequence is CAWSVMGTGELFF. CDR3 DNA sequence: TGTGCCTGGAGTGTAATGGGGACCGGGGAGCTGTTTTTT.

The CDR3 DNA follows: TGTGCCTGGAGTGCCTCTGCATTGACGACGGACTATGGCTACACCTTC. Translation: CAWSASALTTDYGYTF. The chain combines TRBV30 with TRBJ1-2; D gene uncertain. The CDR3 is made up of 16 amino acids. Germline V CDR1 and CDR2: GTSNPN, SVGIG (reference sequence). Between the trimmed V and J ends, which lost 1 base and 3 bases, there was a span of 18 bases.

The chain is built from TRBV21-1 and TRBJ2-3; TRBD1 is taken as the D call from the table, unchecked against the DNA. TRBV21-1 is noted as a pseudogene. The CDR3 totals 15 residues. CDR3 in amino acids: CASSSHRGGTDTQYF. CDR3 nucleotide sequence: TGTGCCAGCAGCTCCCACAGGGGGGGCACAGATACGCAGTATTTT.